These 3 T cell receptor beta chains came from one sample sequenced in a study of vaccination effects on CD4 cells after COVID-19 (dated by TCRdb to between 2020 and 2023). The library was obtained by the immunoSEQ multiplex PCR assay. TCRdb mirrors the immuneACCESS table, restricted to in-frame sequences. Some clones are absent from its copies; in checked studies, under half trace to an unresolved V gene, and the reason for the others is unknown. The sample profile shows about 66,000 clones; 76% of them were found once. The ten biggest clones cover approximately 0.9% of the sample. The antigens for these receptors are not known. To identify antigen-specific CD4+ T cell clonotypes by their expansion, the ViraFEST assay first stimulated PBMC with viral peptide pools and then applied TCR sequencing. After less than 13 days of culture, CD4+ T cells were isolated with the EasySep CD4+ T cell isolation kit. Each participant received two doses of an mRNA SARS-CoV-2 vaccine, either BNT162b2 or mRNA-1273.

Sample: CD4+ T cells from PBMCs cultured with HCoV-OC43 spike peptides, taken after COVID-19 vaccination. Read against the paper, the sample's cell subset or site label means: HCoV-OC43 spike overlapping peptide pool stimulation. Receptors originate from a human donor who received a COVID-19 vaccine.

J is TRBJ1-2 and V is TRBV6-6, with D maybe TRBD1 (6 bases). This CDR3 region has 16 residues. V was clipped by 8 bases and J by 5 bases, with 24 bases between them. CDR1 is MNHNY, CDR2 SVGAGI, per germline (reference sequence). The CDR3 bases are TGTGCCAGCTCCGAACCTACAGGGTGGAGAGGTTATGGCTACACCTTC. As protein: CASSEPTGWRGYGYTF.

V is TRBV4-3 and J is TRBJ1-4, with TRBD1 identical over 8 bases. CDR1 and CDR2 (germline): LGHNA, YSLEER. The CDR3 length is 16 residues. The ends lost 0 bases at V and 8 bases at J; junction bases unmatched: 8. The DNA for the CDR3 is TGCGCCAGCAGCCAAGATATTGGACAGGGTGGGGAAAAACTGTTTTTT. This codes for CASSQDIGQGGEKLFF.

The chain uses TRBV2 and TRBJ2-7; D possibly matches TRBD1 or TRBD2 (5 bases each). The V end lost 7 bases, the J end lost 2 bases, and 12 bases lay between the germline ends. The CDR3 is 13 residues long. Germline CDR1 and CDR2: SNHLY and FYNNEI. The CDR3 here is CASNRVGAYEQYV. CDR3 sequence (DNA): TGTGCCAGCAATAGGGTGGGGGCCTACGAGCAGTACGTC.